This record looks at one T cell receptor (beta chain) sequence and its context. With 60 Vbeta and 13 Jbeta primers, the PCR was carried out. Method: immunoSEQ multiplex PCR; TCRdb's copy keeps in-frame clones and lacks some. The table lists tens of thousands of clones, about two thirds of them singletons. The data were taken from a study of cytomegalovirus exposure and HLA in healthy donors. This TCR was sampled from a woman aged 40-49 years in good health and CMV-seropositive. Source material: PBMCs.

CDR3 amino acids: CASSFTQHGTGGPSHF. Here the CDR3 DNA reads TGTGCCAGCAGCTTTACACAACACGGGACAGGGGGCCCCAGCCACTTT. The chain recombines TRBV7-8 with TRBJ1-6, with 12 bases identical to TRBD1. Germline CDR1 and CDR2: SGHVS and FQNEAQ. This CDR3 contains 16 residues. The J segment lost 18 bases and the V segment lost 3 bases, leaving 15 bases of the junction unmatched. Full variable domain (missing parts from reference TRBV7-8 and TRBJ1-6): GAGVSQSPRYKVAKRGQDVALRCDPISGHVSLFWYQQALGQGPEFLTYFQNEAQLDKSGLPSDRFFAERPEGSVSTLKIQRTQQEDSAVYLCASSFTQHGTGGPSHFGNGTRLTVT.